This TCR beta chain was profiled in a study of cytomegalovirus exposure and HLA in healthy donors. The wider study: An early data release held tens of millions of unique TCRs from HLA-typed donors. Study-level points and caveats: The study flagged around 150 TCR beta chains as cytomegalovirus-associated. An analysis that was carried out later associated 17,000 or so TCR beta sequences with HLA alleles at 0.05 false discovery rate.

60 Vbeta and 13 Jbeta primers were used in PCR. Sequencing was performed with immunoSEQ multiplex PCR; in TCRdb, only in-frame clones are kept and a portion is missing. The sample consists of about 120,000 clones, 74% of them appearing once. With regard to this clone: The antigen remains unidentified.

V shed 3 bases, J shed 2 bases, and the junction held 6 bases outside the gene matches. Germline loops: CDR1 SGHAT, CDR2 FQDESV (reference sequence). There are 16 residues in the CDR3. Sequencing used PBMCs. V gene TRBV11-1 combines with J gene TRBJ2-3; 9 bases agree with TRBD1. The TCR originated in a human donor in good health. The CDR3 loop reads CASSFRGQGNTDTQYF. DNA for the CDR3: TGTGCCAGCAGCTTCAGGGGACAGGGCAACACAGATACGCAGTATTTT.